A selection of T cell receptor beta chains follows, all from one sample in a study of immune evolution from preneoplasia to lung adenocarcinoma. Using immunoSEQ multiplex PCR, the repertoire was profiled, and TCRdb retains in-frame clones only, with some absent. Of several thousand clones listed, 78% are singletons. Sample: FFPE adjacent normal lung tissue. All receptors come from a person between 70 and 80 years old with lung adenocarcinoma. Each CDR3 is given with its conserved first and last residue. D genes are given only for firm matches. Size tells how often a clone was seen (once, few, many) or the class of an expanded clone, and some rows leave it out.

>16|few|TRBJ1-2|NA|TRBV6-6
TGTGCCAGCAGTTCCTCCCGAGTGGTCGGTCGCTATGGCTACACCTTC
CASSSSRVVGRYGYTF
>10|few|TRBJ1-2|NA|TRBV30
TGTGCCTCTTCGGACAGCGGCTACACCTTC
CASSDSGYTF
>13|once|TRBJ2-5|TRBD1|TRBV30
TGTGCCTGGACCTACAGGGGGACAGAGACCCAGTACTTC
CAWTYRGTETQYF
>14|NA|TRBJ1-1|NA|TRBV5-1
TGCGCCAGCAGCTTGGCCGGGTTGGGCACTGAAGCTTTCTTT
CASSLAGLGTEAFF
>14|few|TRBJ2-1|NA|TRBV9
TGTGCCAGCAGCCCGTACGAGAGATACAATGAGCAGTTCTTC
CASSPYERYNEQFF
>17|few|TRBJ2-1|NA|TRBV28
TGTGCCAGCAGTTTAGGGGACACACTAGCAACCCACAATGAGCAGTTCTTC
CASSLGDTLATHNEQFF
>16|NA|TRBJ1-1|TRBD1|TRBV30
TGTGCCTGGAACCAGAGGCAGGGGGCTCTGGGCACTGAAGCTTTCTTT
CAWNQRQGALGTEAFF
>14|NA|TRBJ2-7|NA|TRBV7-9
TGTGCCAGCAGCTTCGCCAGGGGCCCCAACGAGCAGTACTTC
CASSFARGPNEQYF
>15|medium-sized|TRBJ2-3|NA|TRBV6-4
TGTGCCAGCAGTGACAGCGGCGGGGGCACAGATACGCAGTATTTT
CASSDSGGGTDTQYF
>15|NA|TRBJ1-1|NA|TRBV9
TGTGCCAGCAGCGATGCCGGGACGGCGAACACTGAAGCTTTCTTT
CASSDAGTANTEAFF
>14|NA|TRBJ2-1|NA|TRBV11-2
TGTGCCAGCAGCCAGAGAGGGCGTGATAATGAGCAGTTCTTC
CASSQRGRDNEQFF
>15|NA|TRBJ2-3|NA|TRBV14
TGTGCCAGCAGCGGGCTAAGGGGACGGACAGATACGCAGTATTTT
CASSGLRGRTDTQYF
>15|NA|TRBJ1-4|NA|TRBV2
TGTGCCAGCAGTAGACAGGCCCGGCAGGGTGAAAAACTGTTTTTT
CASSRQARQGEKLFF
>15|once|TRBJ2-7|TRBD2|TRBV4-1
TGCGCCAGCACCCTGGAGGCTAGCGGGAGTGACGAGCAGTACTTC
CASTLEASGSDEQYF
>13|NA|TRBJ2-5|NA|TRBV2
TGTGCCAGCAGTGAAGAAAGGGGGGAGACCCAGTACTTC
CASSEERGETQYF
>12|NA|TRBJ2-5|NA|TRBV28
TGTGCCAGCAGTTTCCCGGGACGGCGCTTGTACTTC
CASSFPGRRLYF
>15|once|TRBJ2-1|TRBD2|TRBV19
TGTGCCAGTACCTTACTAGCGGGACTCTACAATGAGCAGTTCTTC
CASTLLAGLYNEQFF
>17|NA|TRBJ2-1|TRBD2|TRBV2
TGTGCCAGCAAAGGAAGCCGTGGGCTAGCGGGTTACAATGAGCAGTTCTTC
CASKGSRGLAGYNEQFF
>16|NA|TRBJ2-7|TRBD2|TRBV7-9
TGTGCCAGCAGCTCCGCCGGACGGGAGGGGACCAACGAGCAGTACTTC
CASSSAGREGTNEQYF
>15|few|TRBJ2-5|NA|TRBV7-9
TGTGCCAGCAGCCATATTACTTCAAAGCAAGAGACCCAGTACTTC
CASSHITSKQETQYF
>15|NA|TRBJ2-7|TRBD2|TRBV6-5
TGTGCCAGCAGTCCGAGACTAGCGGGAGTCGGAGAGCAGTACTTC
CASSPRLAGVGEQYF
>15|few|TRBJ1-1|TRBD1|TRBV19
TGTGCCAGTACCCGAGGGAGGGGGCGAAGAACTGAAGCTTTCTTT
CASTRGRGRRTEAFF
>13|NA|TRBJ1-1|TRBD1|TRBV6-5
TGTGCCAGCAGGAAGACAGGGGTTGGTGAAGCTTTCTTT
CASRKTGVGEAFF
>16|NA|TRBJ1-3|NA|TRBV4-2
TGTGCCAGCAGCCATGCTATTAAGAGGACTGGAAACACCATATATTTT
CASSHAIKRTGNTIYF
>15|large|TRBJ1-5|NA|TRBV16
TGTGCCAGCAGCCAATTGGGTTATAGCAATCAGCCCCAGCATTTT
CASSQLGYSNQPQHF
>13|NA|TRBJ1-2|NA|TRBV30
TGTGCCTGGAGTGTACAGGGAATGGATGGCTACACCTTC
CAWSVQGMDGYTF
>16|NA|TRBJ2-6|NA|TRBV6-1
TGTGCCAGCAGTGTCTCGTCAGGCTCTGGGGCCAACGTCCTGACTTTC
CASSVSSGSGANVLTF
>13|few|TRBJ1-1|NA|TRBV5-1
TGCGCCAGCAGCTACAGGTCTAGGGCTGAAGCTTTCTTT
CASSYRSRAEAFF
>16|few|TRBJ1-2|TRBD1|TRBV5-1
TGCGCCAGCAGCTTGGCCCGACAGGGTGAGAACTATGGCTACACCTTC
CASSLARQGENYGYTF
>13|NA|TRBJ1-1|NA|TRBV11-2
TGTGCCAGCAGCTTAGGGACCCACACGGCAGCTTTCTTT
CASSLGTHTAAFF
>14|NA|TRBJ1-1|TRBD1|TRBV6-1
TGTGCCAGCAGGAGGGGGACAGGGTGGACTGAAGCTTTCTTT
CASRRGTGWTEAFF
>15|few|TRBJ1-1|TRBD1|TRBV9
TGTGCCAGCAGCGTAGAAGGGACAGCCCGTGCTGAAGCTTTCTTT
CASSVEGTARAEAFF
>15|NA|TRBJ1-1|TRBD1|TRBV11-2
TGTGCCAGCAGCCCGGGACAGGGGATAAGCACTGAAGCTTTCTTT
CASSPGQGISTEAFF
>13|NA|TRBJ2-5|NA|TRBV5-4
TGTGCCAGCAGCTTCATTTCCCAAGAGACCCAGTACTTC
CASSFISQETQYF
>14|NA|TRBJ1-1|TRBD1|TRBV6-5
TGTGCCAGCAGTATCACAGGGGGCGCATCCGCGGCTTTCTTT
CASSITGGASAAFF
>14|NA|TRBJ1-5|TRBD1|TRBV6-1
TGTGCCAGCAGAGACAGGGCCGCGGGGCAGCCCCAGCATTTT
CASRDRAAGQPQHF
>15|NA|TRBJ2-5|TRBD2|TRBV29-1
TGCAGCGTTGAACTAGCGGGCTCTTACCAAGAGACCCAGTACTTC
CSVELAGSYQETQYF
>13|few|TRBJ1-5|TRBD1|TRBV7-8
TGTGCCAGCAGCCTAAGACAGGGTCAGCCCCAGCATTTT
CASSLRQGQPQHF
>13|few|TRBJ1-1|NA|TRBV5-1
TGCGCCAGCAGGGAACGGTGGAACACTGAAGCTTTCTTT
CASRERWNTEAFF
>15|NA|TRBJ2-2|NA|TRBV5-4
TGTGCCAGCAGCTCGCAACGGGAGAACACCGGGGAGCTGTTTTTT
CASSSQRENTGELFF
>11|NA|TRBJ2-7|NA|TRBV29-1
TGCAGCGTCTTGAGGGGCTACGAGCAGTACTTC
CSVLRGYEQYF
>16|NA|TRBJ1-3|NA|TRBV18
TGTGCCAGCTCACTCACACTTTCGGTCTCTGGAAACACCATATATTTT
CASSLTLSVSGNTIYF
>14|NA|TRBJ2-7|NA|TRBV11-3
TGTGCCAGCAGCCCGCCGGGGCAGGGAAACGAGCAGTACTTC
CASSPPGQGNEQYF
>18|NA|TRBJ2-5|NA|TRBV7-8
TGTGCCAGCAGCTCTCAGTCGAGGAGGTTCTCGGGAGTGGAGACCCAGTACTTC
CASSSQSRRFSGVETQYF
>20|NA|TRBJ2-7|TRBD2|TRBV4-1
TGCGCCAGCAGCCAAGGGGGACTAGCGGGAGGCCGAGGGAGCTCCTACGAGCAGTACTTC
CASSQGGLAGGRGSSYEQYF
>15|few|TRBJ2-1|NA|TRBV4-2
TGTGCCAGCAGCCAAGGACCCCTTAGCTACAATGAGCAGTTCTTC
CASSQGPLSYNEQFF
>14|NA|TRBJ2-7|TRBD1|TRBV2
TGTGCCAGCCGATCCGGGACAGGGGTAAGCGAGCAGTACTTC
CASRSGTGVSEQYF
>14|NA|TRBJ1-4|TRBD1|TRBV29-1
TGCAGCGTTGGAGACAGGGGAACTAATGAAAAACTGTTTTTT
CSVGDRGTNEKLFF